The clone carrying this T cell receptor beta chain was detected only a few times. Germline CDR1 MGHDK, CDR2 SYGVNS. V dropped 4 bases and J dropped 0 bases, with 17 bases sitting between them. The CDR3 runs to 17 residues. This entry belongs to a study of identical twins. MiXCR, run by TCRdb on the 5' RACE reads, gives a single entry per CDR3 protein. The sample has some 900,000 distinct CDR3 sequences; 12% are singletons. The data were also submitted as part of a second study, on yellow fever vaccine responses in identical twins.

The clonotype comes from a young woman in good health. The rearrangement joins TRBV25-1 to TRBJ2-3; the D call may be TRBD1 or TRBD2 (6 bases each). Sequenced material: PBMCs. The CDR3 nucleotides read TGTGCCAGCAGTGCCCCGACGGGGGCGGGGAGCACAGATACGCAGTATTTT. The encoded protein is CASSAPTGAGSTDTQYF.